The present T cell receptor (beta chain) was sequenced within a study of CD8 T cells in Susac syndrome. Looked up from germline, CDR1 is SGHRS and CDR2 is YFSETQ. The V gene lost 4 bases and the J gene lost 1 base, with 14 bases spanning the gap. The CDR3 is 16 residues long. From blood CD8+ and CD4+ T cells, the TCR beta chain was sequenced. Negative isolation was applied to CD8+ and CD4+ T cells, and FACS enrichment was applied to TEMRA cells. RNA, at about 0.5 to 1 ug, was reverse transcribed with random hexamers. Across 54 Vbeta and 13 Jbeta, immunoSEQ multiplex PCR amplified TCR beta CDR3. TCRdb re-called the immunoSEQ multiplex PCR reads with MiXCR, one entry per CDR3 protein. Of some 90,000 distinct CDR3 sequences in the sample, 85% to 95% are singletons; the top ten hold roughly 0.32%.

The sequence derives from a human donor in good health. The chain employs TRBV5-1 and TRBJ2-2; D is unresolved. The sample taken for sequencing was CD8+ T cells from PBMCs. The CDR3 nucleotides are TGCGCCAGCAGCCCATTCCCGGAGCTGAACACCGGGGAGCTGTTTTTT. Residues: CASSPFPELNTGELFF.